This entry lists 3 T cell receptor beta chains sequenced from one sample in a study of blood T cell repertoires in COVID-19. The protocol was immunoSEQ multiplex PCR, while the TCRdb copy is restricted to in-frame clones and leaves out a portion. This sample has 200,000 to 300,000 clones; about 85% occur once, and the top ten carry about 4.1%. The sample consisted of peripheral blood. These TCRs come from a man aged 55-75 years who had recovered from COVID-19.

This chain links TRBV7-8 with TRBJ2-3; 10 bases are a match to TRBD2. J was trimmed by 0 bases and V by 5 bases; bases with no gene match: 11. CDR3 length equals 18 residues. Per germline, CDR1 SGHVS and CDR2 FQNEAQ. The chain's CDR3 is CASSALAGADSSTDTQYF. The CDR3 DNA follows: TGTGCCAGCAGCGCCCTAGCGGGGGCCGACTCAAGCACAGATACGCAGTATTTT.

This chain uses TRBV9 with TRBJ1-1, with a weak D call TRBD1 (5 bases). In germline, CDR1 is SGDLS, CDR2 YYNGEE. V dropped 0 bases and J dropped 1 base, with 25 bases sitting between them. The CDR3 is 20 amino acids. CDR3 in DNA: TGTGCCAGCAGCGTAGATTCGGTGGGGCAGGAGACACCATCGAACACTGAAGCTTTCTTT. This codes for CASSVDSVGQETPSNTEAFF.

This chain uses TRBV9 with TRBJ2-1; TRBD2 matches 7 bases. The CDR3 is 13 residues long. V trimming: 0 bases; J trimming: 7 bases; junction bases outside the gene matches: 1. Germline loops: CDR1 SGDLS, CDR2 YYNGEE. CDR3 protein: CASSVGAGNEQFF. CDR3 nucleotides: TGTGCCAGCAGCGTAGGAGCGGGGAATGAGCAGTTCTTC.